This TCR beta chain appears in the sequencing data of a study of blood T cells in healthy people across ages. Study observations and caveats: Higher diversity and more naive CD4+ cells were features of long-lived donors, compared to aged donors.

Using a J-beta primer mix together with a sample-barcoded 5' primer, a second PCR was run for roughly 7 to 12 cycles. TCRdb recomputed calls from the 5' RACE reads with MiXCR, one row per CDR3 protein. Of 500,000 to 700,000 distinct CDR3 sequences in the sample, about 30% were seen once. This clonotype was picked up many times. The target antigen is unknown. This CDR3 has 16 amino acids. V lost 3 bases and J 5 bases, leaving 20 bases between the germline ends. CDR1 and CDR2 (germline): DFQATT, SNEGSKA (reference sequence). J is TRBJ1-5 and V is TRBV20-1, with D perhaps matching TRBD1 (6 bases). This clonotype was sampled from a woman aged 80 or over in good health. The sample taken for sequencing was blood. CDR3 protein: CSASHLGGRGYQPQHF. DNA of the CDR3: TGCAGTGCTAGTCACCTTGGGGGCAGGGGCTATCAGCCCCAGCATTTT.